Listed here are 16 T cell receptor beta chains from one sample, sequenced in a study of CD8 T cells in Susac syndrome (dated by TCRdb to the late 2010s). The receptor library was made with the immunoSEQ multiplex PCR assay. RNA was extracted using the RNeasy kit, and roughly 0.5 to 1 ug of the RNA was reverse transcribed with random hexamers. In TCRdb, the public reads were trimmed at Q25 with fastp and aligned with MiXCR, with productive beta chains retained. Rows merge per CDR3 protein into single entries with the most common DNA and genes. The sample data list almost 450,000 distinct CDR3 sequences, and approximately 85% of these were observed just once. In total, the top ten clones hold 0.09% to 0.15% of the sample. The material sequenced was CD8+ T cells from PBMCs. Receptors were obtained from a human donor with multiple sclerosis.

The chain combines TRBV5-1 with TRBJ2-7, with a possible D match to TRBD1 (6 bases). V lost 2 bases and J 4 bases, leaving 13 bases between the germline ends. Germline V gene data show CDR1 as SGHRS and CDR2 as YFSETQ. The CDR3 sequence is 14 residues long. The chain's CDR3 is CASSFKGRGYEQYF. CDR3 sequence (DNA): TGCGCCAGCAGCTTTAAGGGCAGGGGATACGAGCAGTACTTC.

The CDR3 loop reads CASSQDTRVEQYF. The DNA for the CDR3 is TGCGCCAGCAGCCAAGATACCCGGGTCGAGCAGTACTTC. The rearrangement joins TRBV4-1 to TRBJ2-7; D not certain. CDR3 length equals 13 residues. Deletions cut 0 bases from V and 6 bases from J, with 9 bases between. The germline CDR1 and CDR2 sequences are MGHRA and YSYEKL.

This chain connects TRBV6-1 to TRBJ1-5, with unresolved D. CDR3 length: 16 residues. V gave up 3 bases and J gave up 0 bases, with 12 bases separating them. Germline lookup yields CDR1 MNHNS and CDR2 SASEGT. CDR3 bases: TGTGCCAGCAGTGACTGGATTCCTTATAGCAATCAGCCCCAGCATTTT. It yields the protein CASSDWIPYSNQPQHF.

V gene TRBV12-3 or TRBV12-4 combines with J gene TRBJ2-5; the D is unclear. The CDR3 loop spans 14 amino acids. The V end was cut by 5 bases, the J end by 6 bases, with 16 bases between. The CDR3: CASSRVGSDKTQYF. The CDR3 nucleotides are TGTGCCAGCAGTCGAGTAGGATCTGATAAGACCCAGTACTTC.

This sequence joins TRBV2 and TRBJ2-3; 8 nucleotides align to TRBD1. CDR3 length equals 15 residues. CDR1 and CDR2 (germline): SNHLY, FYNNEI. The trim removed 3 bases at V and 1 base at J, leaving 3 bases unmatched. The DNA for the CDR3 is TGTGCCAGCAGTGACCCGGGACAGGGCACAGATACGCAGTATTTT. Translated: CASSDPGQGTDTQYF.

The chain carries TRBV10-3 and TRBJ2-7; perhaps TRBD2 as D (5 bases). V was shortened by 3 bases and J by 2 bases, with 5 bases between the two germline ends. This CDR3 is built from 12 residues. CDR1 is ENHRY, CDR2 SYGVKD, per germline. The CDR3 here is CAISEAAYEQYF. The CDR3, as DNA: TGTGCCATCAGTGAAGCGGCCTACGAGCAGTACTTC.

This chain connects TRBV3-1 to TRBJ2-3; 10 bases are a match to TRBD2. Germline values: CDR1 LGHDT, CDR2 YNNKEL (reference sequence). The CDR3 covers 16 residues. Unmatched junction bases numbered 7, after V lost 4 bases and J lost 3 bases. CDR3 sequence (DNA): TGTGCCAGCAGCCGCAGTCTAGCGGGAGTGACAGATACGCAGTATTTT. It translates to CASSRSLAGVTDTQYF.

The gene calls are TRBV4-1 and TRBJ1-4; 9 positions agree with TRBD1. This CDR3 comprises 16 residues. V dropped 2 bases and J dropped 8; count of bases not matched to a gene: 9. Germline V gene sequence: CDR1 MGHRA, CDR2 YSYEKL. DNA for the CDR3: TGCGCCAGCAGCCAACCCGGGACAGGGTTGAGCGAAAAACTGTTTTTT. This gives the protein CASSQPGTGLSEKLFF.

The rearrangement uses TRBV6-1 and TRBJ1-4; 7 bases align to TRBD1. The length of the CDR3 is 15 residues. Looked up from germline, CDR1 is MNHNS and CDR2 is SASEGT. Trimming removed 9 bases from V and 0 bases from J; junction bases left unmatched: 7. This CDR3 is CASWDRFTTNEKLFF. For the CDR3, the DNA is TGTGCCAGTTGGGACAGATTCACAACTAATGAAAAACTGTTTTTT.

This clonotype was counted once. This sequence joins TRBV13 and TRBJ1-1; 8 bases are a match to TRBD1. The J segment lost 5 bases and the V segment lost 0 bases, leaving 2 bases of the junction unmatched. Germline CDR1 and CDR2: PRHDT and FYEKMQ (reference sequence). This CDR3 region has 14 residues. The CDR3 DNA sequence: TGTGCCAGCAGCTTAGGAGGGACAGGAACTGAAGCTTTCTTT. This gives the protein CASSLGGTGTEAFF. Full variable domain (missing parts from reference TRBV13 and TRBJ1-1): AAGVIQSPRHLIKEKRETATLKCYPIPRHDTVYWYQQGPGQDPQFLISFYEKMQSDKGSIPDRFSAQQFSDYHSELNMSSLELGDSALYFCASSLGGTGTEAFFGQGTRLTVV.

The CDR3 DNA is TGTGCCAGCAGGTGGGCTAAGTTCAGTATCACAGATACGCAGTATTTT. Amino acid sequence: CASRWAKFSITDTQYF. The rearrangement joins TRBV6-1 to TRBJ2-3; unclear D gene. Germline-derived CDR1 and CDR2 are MNHNS and SASEGT. Trimming pared 6 bases from V and 2 bases from J, leaving 18 bases between. The CDR3 spans 16 residues.

The chain joins TRBV5-1 to TRBJ2-7; no reliable D call. The CDR3 extends over 14 amino acids. V gave up 2 bases and J gave up 4 bases, with 13 bases separating them. Per germline, CDR1 SGHRS and CDR2 YFSETQ. CDR3 in amino acids: CASSLTQQTYEQYF. As DNA, the CDR3 is TGCGCCAGCAGCTTAACCCAGCAGACTTACGAGCAGTACTTC.

V and J are TRBV27 and TRBJ1-1, with D tentatively TRBD1 (5 bases). Trimming cost V 1 base and J 6 bases, with 12 bases left between them. CDR1 is MNHEY and CDR2 is SMNVEV in the germline V gene (reference sequence). The CDR3 has 14 amino acids. CDR3 sequence (DNA): TGTGCCAGCAGTTTATTAGGGGTCTTGGCTGAAGCTTTCTTT. Translation gives CASSLLGVLAEAFF.

The V and J genes are TRBV29-1 and TRBJ2-1, with D perhaps matching TRBD1 (6 bases). This CDR3 comprises 18 residues. Germline values: CDR1 SQVTM, CDR2 ANQGSEA. The ends were cut back, 2 bases at V and 4 bases at J, with 24 bases in the middle. This chain's CDR3 is CSVESLVGSPGVYNEQFF. The CDR3 DNA reads TGCAGCGTTGAAAGTCTAGTAGGTTCGCCAGGGGTTTACAATGAGCAGTTCTTC.

This sequence joins TRBV10-3 and TRBJ1-2; 8 bases match TRBD1. CDR3 length equals 14 residues. Germline-derived CDR1 and CDR2 are ENHRY and SYGVKD. V shed 5 bases and J 6 bases; nucleotides not matched to a gene: 8. The CDR3 sequence is CAISSGGFFDGYTF. The CDR3 DNA follows: TGTGCCATCAGTTCAGGGGGCTTCTTTGATGGCTACACCTTC.

This chain connects TRBV12-3 or TRBV12-4 to TRBJ1-2; no clear D. The CDR3 has 14 amino acids. Deletions cut 5 bases from V and 4 bases from J, with 14 bases between. Written as DNA, the CDR3 is TGTGCCAGCAGTGAGGACTGGTCGGGCTATGGCTACACCTTC. It is translated as CASSEDWSGYGYTF.